Below, 18 T cell receptor beta chains from the same sample are listed, as sequenced in a study of cytomegalovirus exposure and HLA in healthy donors. PCR employed 60 Vbeta and 13 Jbeta primers. The protocol was immunoSEQ multiplex PCR, while the TCRdb copy is restricted to in-frame clones and leaves out a portion. The sample yields over 200,000 clones, around 89% seen once. The sample was PBMCs. The receptors were gathered from a woman younger than 30 in good health and CMV-seronegative.

In regard to this clone: The limits of the CDR3 on the DNA are not certain, so only TCRdb's listed CDR3 is given. This chain joins TRBV21-1 and TRBJ1-2; TRBD1 reflects the table's D call only, with no check against the DNA. TRBV21-1 is listed as a pseudogene. The length of the CDR3 is 15 amino acids, counting both ends. The CDR3 sequence: CASSKVGAGSYGYTF.

The CDR3 sequence: CAWSTGILGNTIYF. The CDR3 nucleotides read TGTGCCTGGTCAACGGGGATCTTAGGAAACACCATATATTTT. The chain has TRBV30 and TRBJ1-3; D is unresolved. This CDR3 comprises 14 residues. CDR1 is GTSNPN and CDR2 is SVGIG in the germline V gene (reference sequence). Trimming took 5 bases from V and 4 from J, leaving 15 bases between them.

For the CDR3, the DNA is TGCGCCAGCAGCCAACCACAGGGTATGAACACTGAAGCTTTCTTT. Its translation: CASSQPQGMNTEAFF. This chain joins TRBV4-1 and TRBJ1-1; perhaps TRBD1 as D (6 bases). Germline V gives CDR1 MGHRA, CDR2 YSYEKL. The CDR3 is made up of 15 amino acids. V shed 2 bases and J shed 0 bases, with 10 bases lying between them.

In its sample, this clone was seen a few times. This CDR3 is also generated by other DNA sequences in the sample. The chain employs TRBV5-1 and TRBJ2-1, with 9 bases fitting TRBD2. CDR1 is SGHRS and CDR2 is YFSETQ in the germline V gene. V was clipped by 0 bases and J by 4 bases; unmatched bases: 2. This CDR3 spans 15 amino acids. For the CDR3, the DNA is TGCGCCAGCAGCTTGGGACTAGCGGATTACAATGAGCAGTTCTTC. It is translated as CASSLGLADYNEQFF.

This chain joins TRBV5-4 and TRBJ2-7; 7 nucleotides align to TRBD2. The CDR3 contains 15 residues. The V gene end was trimmed by 1 base and the J gene end by 0 bases; junction bases not matched to a gene: 4. From germline, CDR1 is SGHNT and CDR2 YYREEE (reference sequence). CDR3 DNA: TGTGCCAGCAGCTTGCGGGGCGGGAGCTCCTACGAGCAGTACTTC. Translation gives CASSLRGGSSYEQYF.

The chain carries TRBV10-2 and TRBJ2-7; 8 bases agree with TRBD2. The CDR3 contains 15 residues. With 2 bases clipped from V and 3 bases from J, the junction kept 6 bases outside the gene matches. CDR1 WSHSY and CDR2 SAAADI come from the germline V gene. CDR3 nucleotide sequence: TGCGCCAGCAGTGAGATAGCGGGGAGCCACTACGAGCAGTACTTC. Translating it yields CASSEIAGSHYEQYF.

This clone has just one count. The chain combines TRBV7-9 with TRBJ1-5, with 9 positions matching TRBD1. The CDR3 length is 15 residues. V dropped 4 bases and J dropped 3; count of bases not matched to a gene: 4. Germline lookup yields CDR1 SEHNR and CDR2 FQNEAQ (reference sequence). The CDR3 loop reads CASSSGTGFNQPQHF. The CDR3 DNA follows: TGTGCCAGCAGCTCCGGGACAGGGTTCAATCAGCCCCAGCATTTT.

In this sample, this clone turned up a few times. This chain connects TRBV7-8 to TRBJ2-7; 9 bases match TRBD1. Trimming cost V 4 bases and J 3 bases; bases outside gene matches: 25. Looked up from germline, CDR1 is SGHVS and CDR2 is FQNEAQ. There are 21 residues in the CDR3. The CDR3, as DNA: TGTGCCAGCAGCTCAGGTTCAAAACGTGACTACAGGGGGCGTACCGGCTACGAGCAGTACTTC. Translating it yields CASSSGSKRDYRGRTGYEQYF.

This clone was picked up a small number of times. The rearrangement links TRBV15 to TRBJ1-6; D uncertain. The germline gives CDR1 LNHNV, CDR2 YYDKDF (reference sequence). Trimming stripped 5 bases from V and 7 bases from J, with 15 bases between. This CDR3 has 15 amino acids. The CDR3 region has the DNA TGTGCCACCAGCCCCGGTCGCCGTGAGAATTCACCCCTCCACTTT. It translates to CATSPGRRENSPLHF.

The chain recombines TRBV19 with TRBJ2-3, with D unclear. The CDR3 contains 14 residues. V lost 5 bases, J lost 0 bases, and 9 bases lay in between. Germline lookup yields CDR1 LNHDA and CDR2 SQIVND (reference sequence). CDR3 residues: CASSLTDSTDTQYF. Written as DNA, the CDR3 is TGTGCCAGTAGTTTAACAGATAGCACAGATACGCAGTATTTT.

The chain has TRBV5-1 and TRBJ2-1; D is uncertain. The CDR3 loop spans 14 amino acids. The germline V and J ends were trimmed by 4 bases and 3 bases, with 11 bases remaining between them. The germline CDR1 and CDR2 sequences are SGHRS and YFSETQ. The CDR3 region is CASSNVAHYNEQFF. CDR3 sequence (DNA): TGCGCCAGCAGCAACGTAGCCCACTACAATGAGCAGTTCTTC. Full variable domain (outside the CDR3, taken from reference TRBV5-1 and TRBJ2-1): KAGVTQTPRYLIKTRGQQVTLSCSPISGHRSVSWYQQTPGQGLQFLFEYFSETQRNKGNFPGRFSGRQFSNSRSEMNVSTLELGDSALYLCASSNVAHYNEQFFGPGTRLTVL.

J is TRBJ2-2 and V is TRBV15; a weak D match, TRBD1 (6 bases). The CDR3 spans 15 residues. Trimming removed 7 bases at V and 1 base at J, with 13 bases between. CDR1 LNHNV and CDR2 YYDKDF come from the germline V gene (reference sequence). Here the CDR3 reads CATNERGKNTGELFF. CDR3 coding DNA: TGTGCCACCAACGAGAGGGGGAAGAACACCGGGGAGCTGTTTTTT.

The chain couples TRBV7-9 to TRBJ2-3; the D is unclear. CDR1 and CDR2 from the germline V gene are SEHNR and FQNEAQ (reference sequence). Trimming removed 5 bases at V and 4 bases at J, with 4 bases between. CDR3 length: 11 amino acids. The CDR3 nucleotides read TGTGCCAGCAGCCGGTCAGATACGCAGTATTTT. Protein sequence: CASSRSDTQYF.

The V gene is TRBV27, the J gene TRBJ1-5, with D uncertain. Looked up from germline, CDR1 is MNHEY and CDR2 is SMNVEV (reference sequence). V lost 5 bases and J 0 bases, leaving 8 bases between the germline ends. The CDR3 has 14 residues. This CDR3 reads CASSPTDSNQPQHF. In DNA, the CDR3 is TGTGCCAGCAGTCCCACAGATAGCAATCAGCCCCAGCATTTT.

This chain links TRBV11-3 with TRBJ2-5; 7 nucleotides agree with TRBD1. Per the germline V gene, CDR1 is SGHNT and CDR2 is YENEEA. The ends lost 5 bases at V and 0 bases at J; junction bases unmatched: 3. The CDR3 totals 14 residues. The CDR3 here is CASSGGTDQETQYF. The CDR3 DNA reads as TGTGCCAGCAGCGGTGGGACAGACCAAGAGACCCAGTACTTC.

The V gene is TRBV19, the J gene TRBJ1-2, with 7 bases matching TRBD1. Trimming cost V 5 bases and J 8 bases; bases outside gene matches: 8. The CDR3 has 13 amino acids. The germline V gene has CDR1 LNHDA and CDR2 SQIVND (reference sequence). CDR3 amino acids: CASSFGTAWGYTF. As DNA, the CDR3 is TGTGCCAGTAGTTTTGGGACAGCGTGGGGCTACACCTTC.

The genes are TRBV9 and TRBJ2-2, with 8 bases that match TRBD1. Germline assignment: CDR1 SGDLS and CDR2 YYNGEE. The CDR3 is 17 amino acids. After removal of 3 bases from V and 1 base from J, the junction contained 8 bases not matched to a gene. In DNA, the CDR3 is TGTGCCAGCAGCGACCGTCCGGGGACAGGGAACACCGGGGAGCTGTTTTTT. It encodes CASSDRPGTGNTGELFF.

The sample holds a few counts of this clone. The chain is built from TRBV27 and TRBJ1-2, with D perhaps matching TRBD1 (5 bases). The CDR3 sequence is 16 residues long. The V gene's germline CDR1 is MNHEY and CDR2 SMNVEV (reference sequence). Trimming stripped 2 bases from V and 7 bases from J, with 20 bases between. The CDR3 bases are TGTGCCAGCAGTTTAACAATCGAGCGATGGGGGGGTGGCTACACCTTC. It specifies CASSLTIERWGGGYTF.